The entry that follows covers one T cell receptor beta chain sequence. What it binds is not known. J was trimmed by 5 bases and V by 8 bases; bases with no gene match: 7. Germline-derived CDR1 and CDR2 are LGHNT and FRNRAP. The CDR3 is 13 amino acids. This record comes from a study of Tregs in tolerant kidney transplant recipients. Study outcomes and limitations: No direct test of biological reproducibility was done here. Changing PCR primers prevented nucleotide comparison between some patients' samples.

The assay was immunoSEQ multiplex PCR, and TCRdb's table has in-frame clones only and misses some. The sample lists tens of thousands of clones; around nine tenths were seen once. The nonmyeloablative bone marrow transplants came from related graft donors, with transient mixed chimerism. This TCR came from a human patient who received a combined kidney and bone marrow transplant. The graft donor may be the source of some T cells. The material sequenced was CD4+ T cells from blood (PBMCs), taken 24 months after the transplant. This chain uses TRBV12-5 with TRBJ1-1; 8 nucleotides match TRBD1. Here the CDR3 DNA reads TGTGCTAGTAAGGACAGGGTTTATACTGAAGCTTTCTTT. This gives the protein CASKDRVYTEAFF. The full variable domain, with the rest looked up from reference TRBV12-5 and TRBJ1-1, is DARVTQTPRHKVTEMGQEVTMRCQPILGHNTVFWYRQTMMQGLELLAYFRNRAPLDDSGMPKDRFSAEMPDATLATLKIQPSEPRDSAVYFCASKDRVYTEAFFGQGTRLTVV.